This T cell receptor (beta chain) was sequenced for a study of blood T cell repertoires in COVID-19. Some clones are missing from TCRdb's copy, which holds only in-frame ones; the method was immunoSEQ multiplex PCR. The data contain around 330,000 clones, more than 75% of them singletons. From germline, CDR1 is SGHTA and CDR2 FQGNSA. The CDR3 spans 17 residues. The V gene lost 0 bases and the J gene lost 0 bases, with 15 bases spanning the gap. Material: peripheral blood. The rearrangement joins TRBV7-2 to TRBJ2-7, with a possible D match to TRBD2 (7 bases). The TCR sequence derives from a woman aged 45-65 years with active or convalescent COVID-19. CDR3 sequence (DNA): TGTGCCAGCAGCTTAGCGGGGGGGCTGACAGGCTCCTACGAGCAGTACTTC. Amino acid sequence: CASSLAGGLTGSYEQYF.